The 17 T cell receptor beta chains below come from one sample, sequenced in a study of blood T cell repertoires in COVID-19. TCRdb keeps only in-frame clones here, not all; method: immunoSEQ multiplex PCR. This table holds around 85,000 clones, around 85% found once. Sequencing used peripheral blood. These TCRs come from a man between 60 and 75 years old with acute or convalescent COVID-19.

This rearrangement joins TRBV9 to TRBJ2-3; 10 bases are shared with TRBD1. The V segment lost 0 bases and the J segment 3 bases; nucleotides outside the gene matches: 16. The CDR3 runs 20 residues. Germline loops: CDR1 SGDLS, CDR2 YYNGEE. CDR3 amino acids: CASSVGEGGQGILLTDTQYF. The CDR3 bases are TGTGCCAGCAGCGTAGGGGAAGGGGGACAGGGGATTTTGCTGACAGATACGCAGTATTTT.

V and J are TRBV23-1 and TRBJ1-6; no clear D. TRBV23-1 is an open reading frame, and its role is uncertain. The CDR3 covers 17 residues. V was shortened by 2 bases and J by 8 bases, with 19 bases between the two germline ends. As DNA, the CDR3 is TGCGCCAGCAGTCAACCATCCCGGGGAGGGAGTCATTCACCCCTCCACTTT. It translates to CASSQPSRGGSHSPLHF.

V gene TRBV6-6 combines with J gene TRBJ2-5, with 10 bases identical to TRBD2. This CDR3 is built from 14 residues. With V trimmed by 2 bases and J by 5 bases, 2 bases remained unmatched. Germline loops: CDR1 MNHNY, CDR2 SVGAGI (reference sequence). CDR3 loop: CASSYLAGVETQYF. The CDR3, as DNA: TGTGCCAGCAGTTACCTAGCGGGGGTGGAGACCCAGTACTTC.

This clone was recorded once. J is TRBJ2-7 and V is TRBV3-1 (or the pseudogene TRBV3-2); maybe TRBD1 (6 bases). V lost 0 bases and J lost 4, with 10 bases in between. The CDR3 is made up of 14 amino acids. Per the germline V gene, CDR1 is LGHDT and CDR2 is YNNKEL (reference sequence). The CDR3 DNA sequence: TGTGCCAGCAGCCAAGATAACAGGGTTTACGAGCAGTACTTC. This translates into CASSQDNRVYEQYF.

The gene calls are TRBV5-6 and TRBJ1-2; no clear D gene. Looked up from germline, CDR1 is SGHDT and CDR2 is YYEEEE. CDR3 length equals 17 residues. Deletions cut 2 bases from V and 8 bases from J, with 25 bases between. The CDR3 DNA reads TGTGCCAGCAGCTTAAGCTCCAGGAGGTTTCGGGATCGGGGCTACACCTTC. This encodes CASSLSSRRFRDRGYTF.

The chain carries TRBV2 and TRBJ1-1; 11 nucleotides align to TRBD1. V gave up 3 bases and J gave up 4 bases; unmatched junction bases: 13. The CDR3 sequence is 18 residues long. Germline V gene lookup returns CDR1 SNHLY and CDR2 FYNNEI. This CDR3 is CASSDGLGQGARGTEAFF. The CDR3 DNA reads as TGTGCCAGCAGTGATGGTCTAGGACAGGGGGCGCGGGGCACTGAAGCTTTCTTT.

The chain recombines TRBV4-1 with TRBJ1-2, with no clear D. Trimming pared 0 bases from V and 2 bases from J, leaving 10 bases between. In germline, CDR1 is MGHRA, CDR2 YSYEKL. The CDR3 extends over 15 amino acids. The CDR3, as DNA: TGCGCCAGCAGCCAAGAAGCCACAGTGAACTATGGCTACACCTTC. Its protein is CASSQEATVNYGYTF.

This clone has just one count. This chain joins TRBV25-1 and TRBJ2-5; a possible D gene is TRBD2 (5 bases). This CDR3 is built from 14 residues. With 3 bases removed from V and 0 bases from J, the gap between germline ends came to 8 bases. CDR1 MGHDK and CDR2 SYGVNS come from the germline V gene. CDR3 sequence reads: CASSDHGDQETQYF. In DNA, the CDR3 is TGTGCCAGCAGTGACCACGGGGACCAAGAGACCCAGTACTTC.

This chain uses TRBV19 with TRBJ2-7, with D perhaps matching TRBD2 (5 bases). Trimming cost V 9 bases and J 2 bases, with 11 bases left between them. This CDR3 spans 12 amino acids. CDR1 is LNHDA and CDR2 is SQIVND in the germline V gene (reference sequence). The CDR3 DNA follows: TGTGCCAGCAAAGGAGGAACCTACGAGCAGTACTTC. It specifies CASKGGTYEQYF.

The V call is TRBV4-2, the J call TRBJ2-7; tentatively, D is TRBD1 (5 bases). The V end was cut by 4 bases, the J end by 4 bases, with 17 bases between. This CDR3 region has 15 residues. Germline CDR1 and CDR2: LGHNA and YNFKEQ. In DNA form, the CDR3 reads TGTGCCAGCAGCCCTAAGGACAATCGTCCATACGAGCAGTACTTC. As protein: CASSPKDNRPYEQYF.

The V call is TRBV27, the J call TRBJ1-4, with D possibly matching TRBD1 (5 bases). This CDR3 is 12 amino acids long. Germline CDR1 and CDR2: MNHEY and SMNVEV (reference sequence). The V gene lost 11 bases and the J gene lost 3 bases, with 10 bases spanning the gap. The CDR3 DNA reads as TGTGCCCGCTGCAGGGCTAATGAAAAACTGTTTTTT. It encodes CARCRANEKLFF. Drawing the rest from reference TRBV27 and TRBJ1-4, the complete variable domain is EAQVTQNPRYLITVTGKKLTVTCSQNMNHEYMSWYRQDPGLGLRQIYYSMNVEVTDKGDVPEGYKVSRKEKRNFPLILESPSPNQTSLYFCARCRANEKLFFGSGTQLSVL.

The rearrangement links TRBV20-1 to TRBJ1-2; TRBD1 agrees at 9 bases. CDR1 is DFQATT and CDR2 is SNEGSKA in the germline V gene (reference sequence). With 3 bases clipped from V and 7 bases from J, the junction kept 3 bases outside the gene matches. The CDR3 consists of 12 residues. The CDR3 reads CSASRDRAGYTF. The CDR3 nucleotides are TGCAGTGCTAGTCGGGACAGGGCTGGCTACACCTTC.

The rearrangement joins TRBV3-1 (or the pseudogene TRBV3-2) to TRBJ1-5; 7 nucleotides match TRBD1. The CDR3 spans 15 residues. Germline trimming cut 5 bases from V and 2 bases from J; bases unmatched to any gene: 6. The V gene's germline CDR1 is LGHDT and CDR2 YNNKEL (reference sequence). The CDR3 protein is CASSSDRAGNQPQHF. The CDR3 bases are TGTGCCAGCAGCAGCGACAGGGCCGGCAATCAGCCCCAGCATTTT.

A single count supports this clone. V gene TRBV20-1 combines with J gene TRBJ2-2; D may be TRBD1 (7 bases). Trimming removed 3 bases from V and 5 bases from J, with 16 bases in between. This CDR3 has 15 residues. From germline, CDR1 is DFQATT and CDR2 SNEGSKA (reference sequence). The CDR3 reads CSASRRGQKTGELFF. CDR3 sequence (DNA): TGCAGTGCTAGTAGGAGGGGGCAGAAGACCGGGGAGCTGTTTTTT.

The chain recombines TRBV5-4 with TRBJ2-2, with 8 bases that match TRBD1. The V segment lost 5 bases and the J segment 4 bases; nucleotides outside the gene matches: 10. Looked up from germline, CDR1 is SGHNT and CDR2 is YYREEE (reference sequence). The CDR3 is 16 amino acids. CDR3: CASSRETGVSTGELFF. The CDR3 coding sequence is TGTGCCAGCAGTCGGGAGACAGGGGTTAGCACCGGGGAGCTGTTTTTT. The variable domain in full, completed from reference TRBV5-4 and TRBJ2-2, reads ETGVTQSPTHLIKTRGQQVTLRCSSQSGHNTVSWYQQALGQGPQFIFQYYREEENGRGNFPPRFSGLQFPNYSSELNVNALELDDSALYLCASSRETGVSTGELFFGEGSRLTVL.

This chain connects TRBV24-1 to TRBJ2-5; D is unresolved. V was shortened by 2 bases and J by 3 bases, with 6 bases between the two germline ends. This CDR3 has 13 amino acids. Looked up from germline, CDR1 is KGHDR and CDR2 is SFDVKD. This CDR3 is CATSDWRKETQYF. DNA for the CDR3: TGTGCCACCAGTGATTGGCGGAAAGAGACCCAGTACTTC.

The chain carries TRBV10-2 and TRBJ1-1; D is uncertain. This CDR3 is 13 amino acids long. V was cut by 2 bases and J by 0 bases, with 4 bases left in between. Germline assignment: CDR1 WSHSY and CDR2 SAAADI. The CDR3 region has the DNA TGCGCCAGCAGTGAGCTCTTGAACACTGAAGCTTTCTTT. Its translation: CASSELLNTEAFF.